The 26 T cell receptor beta chains below were found in one sample sequenced in a study of blood T cell repertoires in COVID-19. Method: immunoSEQ multiplex PCR; TCRdb's copy keeps in-frame clones and lacks some. The repertoire holds about 69,000 clones, with 90% as singletons. The source material was peripheral blood. The receptors stem from a man aged 45-65 years with acute or convalescent COVID-19.

This sequence joins TRBV5-8 and TRBJ1-3; 9 nucleotides line up with TRBD1. CDR1 and CDR2 from the germline V gene are SGHTS and YDEGEE. Trimming cost V 7 bases and J 7 bases; bases outside gene matches: 6. This CDR3 comprises 13 residues. As DNA, the CDR3 is TGTGCCAGCCGACGACAGGGGGAGAACACCATATATTTT. Protein: CASRRQGENTIYF.

The chain uses TRBV30 and TRBJ2-5, with D unresolved. Germline CDR1 GTSNPN, CDR2 SVGIG (reference sequence). The CDR3 loop spans 11 amino acids. V was cut by 1 base and J by 5 bases, with 5 bases left in between. The CDR3 loop is CAWSALETQYF. DNA for the CDR3: TGTGCCTGGAGTGCCTTGGAGACCCAGTACTTC.

The genes are TRBV6-5 and TRBJ1-1, with D hard to call. CDR3 length: 15 residues. Trimming left V 8 bases short and J 1 base short, with 17 bases between. CDR1 and CDR2 from the germline V gene are MNHEY and SVGAGI. CDR3 loop: CASGPGRYSNTEAFF. The DNA for the CDR3 is TGTGCCAGCGGTCCGGGGAGATATTCGAACACTGAAGCTTTCTTT.

This clone showed up just once. The chain has TRBV18 and TRBJ1-6, with 9 bases identical to TRBD1. After removal of 4 bases from V and 8 bases from J, the junction contained 6 bases not matched to a gene. CDR3 length equals 15 residues. Germline lookup yields CDR1 KGHSH and CDR2 LQKENI. The DNA for the CDR3 is TGTGCCAGCTCACAGTGGACAGGGGCCGATTCACCCCTCCACTTT. Translation: CASSQWTGADSPLHF. The full variable domain, rest sourced from reference TRBV18 and TRBJ1-6, is NAGVMQNPRHLVRRRGQEARLRCSPMKGHSHVYWYRQLPEEGLKFMVYLQKENIIDESGMPKERFSAEFPKEGPSILRIQQVVRGDSAAYFCASSQWTGADSPLHFGNGTRLTVT.

The chain carries TRBV24-1 and TRBJ2-1; D is perhaps TRBD1 (6 bases). Germline CDR1 reads KGHDR; CDR2 reads SFDVKD. CDR3 size: 16 residues. V lost 0 bases, J lost 3 bases, and 11 bases lay in between. CDR3 nucleotides: TGTGCCACCAGTGATTTGGCAGGGGCTAACTACAATGAGCAGTTCTTC. Translated: CATSDLAGANYNEQFF.

The chain couples TRBV11-2 to TRBJ2-7; 7 nucleotides agree with TRBD2. The CDR3 runs 15 residues. Per germline, CDR1 SGHAT and CDR2 FQNNGV. V gave up 1 base and J gave up 1 base; unmatched junction bases: 4. The CDR3 protein is CASSLAGGESYEQYF. The CDR3 region has the DNA TGTGCCAGCAGCTTAGCGGGAGGTGAGTCCTACGAGCAGTACTTC.

The table lists this clone with a count of one. CDR3 residues: CASSLISSTSGRFEQFF. CDR3 DNA sequence: TGTGCCAGCAGCTTAATTAGTTCGACTAGCGGTCGTTTTGAGCAGTTCTTC. This rearrangement joins TRBV11-3 to TRBJ2-1; the match to TRBD2 covers 9 bases. Trimming removed 2 bases from V and 9 bases from J; junction bases left unmatched: 14. The CDR3 has 17 amino acids. The germline V gene has CDR1 SGHNT and CDR2 YENEEA. The full variable domain, rest sourced from reference TRBV11-3 and TRBJ2-1, is EAGVVQSPRYKIIEKKQPVAFWCNPISGHNTLYWYLQNLGQGPELLIRYENEEAVDDSQLPKDRFSAERLKGVDSTLKIQPAELGDSAVYLCASSLISSTSGRFEQFFGPGTRLTVL.

The V gene is TRBV5-6, the J gene TRBJ2-3; 12 bases map to TRBD2. V gave up 4 bases and J gave up 0 bases; unmatched junction bases: 3. The germline CDR1 and CDR2 sequences are SGHDT and YYEEEE. This CDR3 has 16 residues. CDR3 sequence (DNA): TGTGCCAGCAGCGGACTAGCGGGGACTAGCACAGATACGCAGTATTTT. Amino acids: CASSGLAGTSTDTQYF.

This clone has only a few counts. The rearrangement uses TRBV24-1 and TRBJ2-1, with D possibly TRBD2 on 6 matching bases. CDR3 length equals 13 residues. Trimming cost V 7 bases and J 6 bases, with 12 bases left between them. Germline CDR1 is KGHDR and CDR2 is SFDVKD. The CDR3 region is CATSRTSFNEQFF. Written as DNA, the CDR3 is TGTGCCACCAGCCGTACTAGCTTCAATGAGCAGTTCTTC.

The rearrangement joins TRBV27 to TRBJ1-2; TRBD1 matches at 7 bases. Trimming cost V 4 bases and J 6 bases; bases outside gene matches: 14. The CDR3 is 16 amino acids. Germline V gene lookup returns CDR1 MNHEY and CDR2 SMNVEV (reference sequence). The CDR3 region has the DNA TGTGCCAGCAGTTCGATGAGCGTCAGGGGGAAGGATGGCTACACCTTC. Its protein is CASSSMSVRGKDGYTF.

CDR3 sequence (DNA): TGCAGCGTTGACGGCGGTTCGAACACCGGGGAGCTGTTTTTT. This encodes CSVDGGSNTGELFF. V is TRBV29-1 and J is TRBJ2-2; D not certain. CDR3 size: 14 residues. Per germline, CDR1 SQVTM and CDR2 ANQGSEA. V was cut by 3 bases and J by 0 bases, with 8 bases left in between.

CDR3 protein: CASSSTGGPNYGYTF. For the CDR3, the DNA is TGCGCCAGCAGCTCTACAGGGGGACCGAACTATGGCTACACCTTC. The chain links TRBV5-1 to TRBJ1-2; 8 nucleotides align to TRBD1. V gave up 3 bases and J gave up 2 bases; unmatched junction bases: 6. From germline, CDR1 is SGHRS and CDR2 YFSETQ. The CDR3 totals 15 residues.

There are a few counts of this clone. J is TRBJ1-1 and V is TRBV11-2; weak D call: TRBD1 (5 bases). Germline V gene sequence: CDR1 SGHAT, CDR2 FQNNGV. This CDR3 is 17 amino acids long. The V gene lost 4 bases and the J gene lost 2 bases, with 20 bases spanning the gap. The CDR3, as DNA: TGTGCCAGCAGCTCCCCCCCTGGACGACAGATAAACACTGAAGCTTTCTTT. Protein: CASSSPPGRQINTEAFF.

The chain joins TRBV5-1 to TRBJ2-4; D is unclear. Looked up from germline, CDR1 is SGHRS and CDR2 is YFSETQ. The V end lost 0 bases, the J end lost 8 bases, and 9 bases lay between the germline ends. The CDR3 covers 13 residues. CDR3 sequence (DNA): TGCGCCAGCAGCTTGGACGTCGCGGACATTCAGTACTTC. Protein sequence: CASSLDVADIQYF.

The genes are TRBV5-6 and TRBJ2-5; maybe TRBD1 (6 bases). The CDR3 is made up of 12 amino acids. Trimming cost V 5 bases and J 4 bases, with 9 bases left between them. Germline V lookup: CDR1 SGHDT, CDR2 YYEEEE. Here the CDR3 DNA reads TGTGCCAGCAGACAGGGCCTAGAGACCCAGTACTTC. Its protein product is CASRQGLETQYF.

The genes are TRBV19 and TRBJ1-2; 9 bases line up with TRBD1. V was pared by 6 bases and J by 6 bases, with 2 bases of the junction left unmatched. Germline V gene data show CDR1 as LNHDA and CDR2 as SQIVND (reference sequence). This CDR3 is built from 12 residues. CDR3 residues: CASSDRGNGYTF. The DNA of the CDR3 is TGTGCCAGTAGCGACAGGGGGAATGGCTACACCTTC.

This chain joins TRBV6-5 and TRBJ2-7; 7 bases agree with TRBD1. The ends lost 8 bases at V and 3 bases at J; junction bases unmatched: 4. CDR3 size: 12 residues. Germline V CDR1 and CDR2: MNHEY, SVGAGI. CDR3 amino acids: CASGDSYYEQYF. CDR3 nucleotide sequence: TGTGCCAGCGGGGACAGCTACTACGAGCAGTACTTC.

The V gene is TRBV27, the J gene TRBJ1-3; D unresolved. Germline V CDR1 and CDR2: MNHEY, SMNVEV (reference sequence). V was trimmed by 6 bases and J by 0 bases, leaving 9 bases between them. The CDR3 is 14 residues long. The CDR3 bases are TGTGCCAGCAGCCGCCGGGGCTCTGGAAACACCATATATTTT. This encodes CASSRRGSGNTIYF.

The chain uses TRBV6-5 and TRBJ1-5, with TRBD1 identical over 7 bases. The length of the CDR3 is 15 residues. V dropped 5 bases and J dropped 5; count of bases not matched to a gene: 9. CDR1 and CDR2 (germline): MNHEY, SVGAGI. CDR3 protein: CASSPTGPEDQPQHF. Written as DNA, the CDR3 is TGTGCCAGCAGTCCGACAGGGCCAGAGGATCAGCCCCAGCATTTT.

J is TRBJ1-5 and V is TRBV19; 8 bases align to TRBD1. The CDR3 is made up of 14 amino acids. The V gene's germline CDR1 is LNHDA and CDR2 SQIVND (reference sequence). With V trimmed by 6 bases and J by 6 bases, 7 bases remained unmatched. The CDR3 bases are TGTGCCAGTAGCGCGGACAGGGCTGGTCAGCCCCAGCATTTT. Amino acids: CASSADRAGQPQHF. The variable domain in full, with the rest retrieved from reference TRBV19 and TRBJ1-5, is DGGITQSPKYLFRKEGQNVTLSCEQNLNHDAMYWYRQDPGQGLRLIYYSQIVNDFQKGDIAEGYSVSREKKESFPLTVTSAQKNPTAFYLCASSADRAGQPQHFGDGTRLSIL.

The chain uses TRBV6-5 and TRBJ2-1; 12 nucleotides match TRBD2. The length of the CDR3 is 16 residues. In germline, CDR1 is MNHEY, CDR2 SVGAGI. Trimming removed 3 bases from V and 9 bases from J; junction bases left unmatched: 9. DNA of the CDR3: TGTGCCAGCAGTTATGCCCTAGCGGGAGGGCATGGTGAGCAGTTCTTC. It encodes CASSYALAGGHGEQFF.

The rearrangement joins TRBV7-8 to TRBJ2-7, with 9 bases aligning to TRBD2. This CDR3 has 16 amino acids. Germline V CDR1 and CDR2: SGHVS, FQNEAQ. Germline trimming cut 2 bases from V and 2 bases from J; bases unmatched to any gene: 7. Here the CDR3 DNA reads TGTGCCAGCAGCTTACCTTCTAGCGGGAAGACCTACGAGCAGTACTTC. It is translated as CASSLPSSGKTYEQYF.

This clone was counted a few times. V and J are TRBV10-1 and TRBJ2-1, with 7 bases fitting TRBD2. This CDR3 has 17 amino acids. Germline CDR1 reads WNHNN; CDR2 reads SYGVQD (reference sequence). Unmatched junction bases numbered 12, after V lost 3 bases and J lost 4 bases. Here the CDR3 reads CASSEGGGSLSYNEQFF. CDR3 DNA sequence: TGCGCCAGCAGTGAAGGTGGCGGGAGCCTCTCTTACAATGAGCAGTTCTTC.

The chain is built from TRBV3-1 (or the pseudogene TRBV3-2) and TRBJ1-2, with 8 bases identical to TRBD1. The germline gives CDR1 LGHDT, CDR2 YNNKEL (reference sequence). The CDR3 length is 15 residues. J lost 4 bases, V lost 2 bases, and 6 bases had no gene match. The CDR3 is CASSQTGQGLYGYTF. CDR3 in DNA: TGTGCCAGCAGCCAAACCGGACAGGGACTCTATGGCTACACCTTC.

The J gene is TRBJ2-5, the V gene TRBV2, with 7 positions matching TRBD1. CDR3 size: 16 residues. The germline V gene has CDR1 SNHLY and CDR2 FYNNEI. V shed 6 bases and J 4 bases; nucleotides not matched to a gene: 14. CDR3 nucleotide sequence: TGTGCCAGCAGCGAACAGGGGTTAAGGGTAGGAGAGACCCAGTACTTC. Protein: CASSEQGLRVGETQYF. The complete variable domain, with remaining parts taken from reference TRBV2 and TRBJ2-5, reads EPEVTQTPSHQVTQMGQEVILRCVPISNHLYFYWYRQILGQKVEFLVSFYNNEISEKSEIFDDQFSVERPDGSNFTLKIRSTKLEDSAMYFCASSEQGLRVGETQYFGPGTRLLVL.

This clone was observed a single time. The chain carries TRBV5-1 and TRBJ1-5, with D possibly TRBD1 on 5 matching bases. Germline CDR1 and CDR2: SGHRS and YFSETQ. V lost 4 bases, J lost 5 bases, and 10 bases lay in between. This CDR3 contains 13 residues. DNA of the CDR3: TGCGCCAGCAGCAGCGGGGGGGATCAGCCCCAGCATTTT. Amino acids: CASSSGGDQPQHF.